The present T cell receptor (beta chain) was sequenced within a study of shared clonotypes between healthy human individuals. The germline CDR1 and CDR2 sequences are DFQATT and SNEGSKA (reference sequence). The CDR3 runs 11 residues. Deletions cut 3 bases from V and 9 bases from J, with 10 bases between. Produced via immunoSEQ multiplex PCR; TCRdb's table is partial and in-frame only. The data contain around 510,000 clones, 90% to 96% of them seen just once; the ten biggest clones take up nearly 0.065%. The V call is TRBV20-1, the J call TRBJ2-3; D is undetermined. Sequencing was carried out using naive CD4+ T cells sorted from blood. The subset: CD45RA+ positively selected. The receptor's source is a woman aged 30 to 39 in good health. CDR3 residues: CSARVEQTQYF. The CDR3, as DNA: TGCAGTGCTAGGGTTGAGCAGACGCAGTATTTT.